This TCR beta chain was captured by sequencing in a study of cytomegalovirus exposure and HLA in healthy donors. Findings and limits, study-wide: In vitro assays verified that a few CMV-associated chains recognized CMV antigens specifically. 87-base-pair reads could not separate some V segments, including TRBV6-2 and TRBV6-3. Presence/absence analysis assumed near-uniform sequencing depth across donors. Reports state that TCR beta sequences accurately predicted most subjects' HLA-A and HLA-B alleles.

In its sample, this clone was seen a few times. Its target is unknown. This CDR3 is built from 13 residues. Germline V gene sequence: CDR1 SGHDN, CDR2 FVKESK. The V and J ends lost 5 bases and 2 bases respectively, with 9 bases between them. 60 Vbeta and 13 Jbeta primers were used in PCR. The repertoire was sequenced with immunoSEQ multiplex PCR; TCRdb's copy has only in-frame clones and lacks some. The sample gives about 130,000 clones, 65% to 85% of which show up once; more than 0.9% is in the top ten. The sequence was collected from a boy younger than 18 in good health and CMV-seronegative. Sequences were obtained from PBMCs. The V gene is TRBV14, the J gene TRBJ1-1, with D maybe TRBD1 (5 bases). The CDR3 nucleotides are TGTGCCAGCAGCTCGGGACTTAACACTGAAGCTTTCTTT. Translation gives CASSSGLNTEAFF.